This T cell receptor (beta chain) is drawn from a study of blood T cell repertoires in COVID-19. The overall study: COVID-19 samples from acute and convalescent phases originated in the United States, Italy and Spain. Nucleic acid was either cDNA or gDNA, and it came from T cells, B-cell-depleted T cells, or PBMCs.

CDR1 SGDLS and CDR2 YYNGEE come from the germline V gene. This CDR3 region has 17 residues. The junction had 7 bases not matched to a gene; V was cut back by 0 bases and J by 8 bases. In the authors' methods: Quantification of nucleated cells was approximated via reference gene primer amplification. The repertoire was sequenced with immunoSEQ multiplex PCR; TCRdb's copy has only in-frame clones and lacks some. V and J calls and clone size are copied from that table; D and trimming were computed from the DNA. The data contain just over 650,000 clones, about 87% of them singletons. This clonotype was sampled from a woman younger than 30 with acute or convalescent COVID-19. V and J are TRBV9 and TRBJ2-1; 14 bases match TRBD2. Input material: peripheral blood. CDR3 DNA: TGTGCCAGCAGCGTAGGTTGGGGGACTAGCGGGGGCTATGAGCAGTTCTTC. As protein: CASSVGWGTSGGYEQFF.